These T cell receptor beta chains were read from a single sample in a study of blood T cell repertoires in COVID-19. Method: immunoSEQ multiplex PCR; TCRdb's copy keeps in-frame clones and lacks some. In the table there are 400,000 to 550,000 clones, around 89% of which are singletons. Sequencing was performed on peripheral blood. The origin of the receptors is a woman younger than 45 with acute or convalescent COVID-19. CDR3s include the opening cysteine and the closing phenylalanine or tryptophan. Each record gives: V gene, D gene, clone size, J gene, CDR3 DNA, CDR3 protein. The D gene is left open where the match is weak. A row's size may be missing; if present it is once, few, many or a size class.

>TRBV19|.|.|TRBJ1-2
TGTGCCAGTAGTATTTTCGCAGCCCCACCGGGAGGTGGCTACACCTTC
CASSIFAAPPGGGYTF
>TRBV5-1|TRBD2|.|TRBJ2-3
TGCGCCAGCAGCACCCTAAGACTGGGAGGGAGCACAGATACGCAGTATTTT
CASSTLRLGGSTDTQYF
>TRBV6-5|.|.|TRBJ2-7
TGTGCCAGCCGGTCCGGGAGACCCTACGAGCAGTACTTC
CASRSGRPYEQYF
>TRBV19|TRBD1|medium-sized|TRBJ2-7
TGTGCCAGTAGTGCCGGTCTCTATGTCGTCGGGACAGGGTCCGAGCAGTACTTC
CASSAGLYVVGTGSEQYF
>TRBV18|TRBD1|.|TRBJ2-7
TGTGCCAGCTCGCCACCGGGACAGGGCTACGAGCAGTACTTC
CASSPPGQGYEQYF
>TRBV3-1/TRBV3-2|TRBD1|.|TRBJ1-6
TGTGCCAGCAGCCAAGATTTTGCAGGGGGTTCACCCCTCCACTTT
CASSQDFAGGSPLHF
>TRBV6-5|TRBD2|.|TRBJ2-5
TGTGCCAGCAGTTTCCCGGGACTAGCGGGACCGGAGACCCAGTACTTC
CASSFPGLAGPETQYF
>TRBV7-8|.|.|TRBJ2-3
TGTGCCAGCAGCTCCTTAACATCAGATACGCAGTATTTT
CASSSLTSDTQYF
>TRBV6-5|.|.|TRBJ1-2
TGTGCCAGCGGCGGGGGGCTCTTTGGCTACACCTTC
CASGGGLFGYTF
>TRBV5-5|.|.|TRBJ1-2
TGTGCCAGCAGCTTGGAAATAGCTAACTATGGCTACACCTTC
CASSLEIANYGYTF